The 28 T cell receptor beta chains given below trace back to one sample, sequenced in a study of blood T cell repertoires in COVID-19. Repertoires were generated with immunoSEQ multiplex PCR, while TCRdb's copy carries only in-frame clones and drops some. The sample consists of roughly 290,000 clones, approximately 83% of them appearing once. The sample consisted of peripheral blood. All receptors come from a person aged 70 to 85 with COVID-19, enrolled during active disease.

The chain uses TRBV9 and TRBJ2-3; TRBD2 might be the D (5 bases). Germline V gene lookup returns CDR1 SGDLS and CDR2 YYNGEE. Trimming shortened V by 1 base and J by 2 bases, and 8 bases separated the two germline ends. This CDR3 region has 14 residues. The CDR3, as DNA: TGTGCCAGCAGCGTACACGGGAACACAGATACGCAGTATTTT. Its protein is CASSVHGNTDTQYF.

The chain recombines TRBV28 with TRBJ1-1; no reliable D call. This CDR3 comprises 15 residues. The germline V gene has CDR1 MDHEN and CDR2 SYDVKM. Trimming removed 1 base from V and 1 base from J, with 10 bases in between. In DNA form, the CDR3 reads TGTGCCAGCAGTTTATACGGTTCAGGGAACACTGAAGCTTTCTTT. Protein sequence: CASSLYGSGNTEAFF. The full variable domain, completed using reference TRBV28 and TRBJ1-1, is DVKVTQSSRYLVKRTGEKVFLECVQDMDHENMFWYRQDPGLGLRLIYFSYDVKMKEKGDIPEGYSVSREKKERFSLILESASTNQTSMYLCASSLYGSGNTEAFFGQGTRLTVV.

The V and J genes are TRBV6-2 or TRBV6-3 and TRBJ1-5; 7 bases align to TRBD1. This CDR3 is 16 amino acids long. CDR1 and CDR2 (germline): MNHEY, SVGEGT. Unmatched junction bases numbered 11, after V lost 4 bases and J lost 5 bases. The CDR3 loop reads CASSSQNRGADQPQHF. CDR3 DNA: TGTGCCAGCAGTTCTCAAAACAGGGGCGCCGATCAGCCCCAGCATTTT.

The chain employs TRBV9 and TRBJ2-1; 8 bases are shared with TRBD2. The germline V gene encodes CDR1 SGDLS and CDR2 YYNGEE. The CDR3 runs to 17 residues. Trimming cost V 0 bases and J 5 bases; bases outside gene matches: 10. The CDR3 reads CASSVGSAGTRNNEQFF. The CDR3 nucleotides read TGTGCCAGCAGCGTAGGAAGTGCAGGGACTAGAAACAATGAGCAGTTCTTC.

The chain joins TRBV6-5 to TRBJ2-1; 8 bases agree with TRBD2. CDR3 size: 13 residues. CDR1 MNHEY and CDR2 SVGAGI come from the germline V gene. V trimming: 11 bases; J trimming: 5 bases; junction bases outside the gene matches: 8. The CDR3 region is CAAVSRGDNEQFF. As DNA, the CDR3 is TGTGCCGCGGTCTCGCGGGGGGACAATGAGCAGTTCTTC.

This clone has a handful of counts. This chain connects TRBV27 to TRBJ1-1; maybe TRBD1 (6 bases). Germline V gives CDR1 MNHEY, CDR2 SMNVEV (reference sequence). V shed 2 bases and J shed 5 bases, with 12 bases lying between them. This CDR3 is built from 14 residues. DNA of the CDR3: TGTGCCAGCAGTTTAGAGGGGGAGAATACTGAAGCTTTCTTT. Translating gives CASSLEGENTEAFF.

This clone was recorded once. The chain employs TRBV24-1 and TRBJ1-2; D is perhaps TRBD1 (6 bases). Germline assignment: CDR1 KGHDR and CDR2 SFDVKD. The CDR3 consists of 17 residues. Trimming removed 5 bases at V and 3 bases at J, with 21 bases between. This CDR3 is CATSGIGGGGADYGYTF. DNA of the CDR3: TGTGCCACCAGTGGCATCGGTGGGGGGGGCGCCGACTATGGCTACACCTTC.

CDR3 DNA: TGTGCCAGCACCTCTAATGAAAAACTGTTTTTT. This encodes CASTSNEKLFF. This chain links TRBV6-5 with TRBJ1-4; D remains unclear. The CDR3 is made up of 11 amino acids. CDR1 and CDR2 (germline): MNHEY, SVGAGI. Trimming took off 7 bases at V and 3 bases at J, with 3 bases between the two ends.

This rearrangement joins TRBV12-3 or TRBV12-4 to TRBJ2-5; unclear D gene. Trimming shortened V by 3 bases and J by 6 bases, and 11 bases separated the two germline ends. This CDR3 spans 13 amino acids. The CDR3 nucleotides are TGTGCCAGCAGTTTGAGCGTGCCCCAGACCCAGTACTTC. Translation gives CASSLSVPQTQYF.

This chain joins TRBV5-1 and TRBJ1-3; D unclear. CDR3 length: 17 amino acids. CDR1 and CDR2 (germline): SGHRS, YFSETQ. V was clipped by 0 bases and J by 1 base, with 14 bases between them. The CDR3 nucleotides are TGCGCCAGCAGCTTGGGTGCCCGAATAGAATCTGGAAACACCATATATTTT. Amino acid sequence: CASSLGARIESGNTIYF.

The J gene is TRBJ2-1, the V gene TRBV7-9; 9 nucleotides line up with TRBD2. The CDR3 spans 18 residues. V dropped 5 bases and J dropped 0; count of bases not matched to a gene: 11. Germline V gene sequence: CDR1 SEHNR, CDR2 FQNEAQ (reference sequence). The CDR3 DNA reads TGTGCCAGCAGCCGAGCGGGGGGTGCTTCTTCCTCCTACAATGAGCAGTTCTTC. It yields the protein CASSRAGGASSSYNEQFF.

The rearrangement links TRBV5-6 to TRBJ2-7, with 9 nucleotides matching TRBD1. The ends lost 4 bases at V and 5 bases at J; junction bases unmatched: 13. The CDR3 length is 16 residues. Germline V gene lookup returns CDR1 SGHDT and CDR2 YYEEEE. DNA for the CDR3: TGTGCCAGCAGCCCACAGGGGGCAGGATCACGCCACGAGCAGTACTTC. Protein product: CASSPQGAGSRHEQYF.

The DNA for the CDR3 is TGTGCCAGCAGCCGGAGTCGGAGCTATGGCTACACCTTC. Amino acid sequence: CASSRSRSYGYTF. The gene calls are TRBV2 and TRBJ1-2; no clear D gene. V dropped 6 bases and J dropped 4 bases, with 12 bases sitting between them. The CDR3 totals 13 residues. From germline, CDR1 is SNHLY and CDR2 FYNNEI.

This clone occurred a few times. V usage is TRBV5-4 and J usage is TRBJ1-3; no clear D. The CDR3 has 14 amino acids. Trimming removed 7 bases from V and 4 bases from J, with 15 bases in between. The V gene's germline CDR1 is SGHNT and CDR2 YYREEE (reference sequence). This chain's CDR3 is CASQLRGFGNTIYF. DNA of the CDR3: TGTGCCAGCCAATTGCGGGGTTTCGGAAACACCATATATTTT.

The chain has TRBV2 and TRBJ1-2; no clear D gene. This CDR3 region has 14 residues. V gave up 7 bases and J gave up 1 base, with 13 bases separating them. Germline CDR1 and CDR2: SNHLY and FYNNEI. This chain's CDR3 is CASTLVSVNYGYTF. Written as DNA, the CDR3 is TGTGCCAGCACCCTCGTCTCAGTTAACTATGGCTACACCTTC.

The CDR3 nucleotides read TGTGCCAGCAGCTTCCAGACAGGGAACACCGGGGAGCTGTTTTTT. It is translated as CASSFQTGNTGELFF. The genes are TRBV27 and TRBJ2-2; weak D call: TRBD1 (6 bases). The CDR3 totals 15 residues. Trimming left V 6 bases short and J 1 base short, with 12 bases between. The germline V gene encodes CDR1 MNHEY and CDR2 SMNVEV (reference sequence).

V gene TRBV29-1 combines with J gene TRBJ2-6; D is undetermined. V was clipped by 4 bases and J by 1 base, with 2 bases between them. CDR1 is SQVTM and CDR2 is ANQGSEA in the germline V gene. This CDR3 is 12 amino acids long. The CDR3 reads CSVASGANVLTF. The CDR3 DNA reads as TGCAGCGTTGCTTCTGGGGCCAACGTCCTGACTTTC. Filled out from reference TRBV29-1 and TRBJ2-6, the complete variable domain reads SAVISQKPSRDICQRGTSLTIQCQVDSQVTMMFWYRQQPGQSLTLIATANQGSEATYESGFVIDKFPISRPNLTFSTLTVSNMSPEDSSIYLCSVASGANVLTFGAGSRLTVL.

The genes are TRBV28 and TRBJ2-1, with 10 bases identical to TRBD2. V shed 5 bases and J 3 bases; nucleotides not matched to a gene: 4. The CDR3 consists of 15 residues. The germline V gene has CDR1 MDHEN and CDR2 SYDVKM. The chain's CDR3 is CASSESGGVYNEQFF. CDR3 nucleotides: TGTGCCAGCAGTGAAAGCGGGGGGGTCTACAATGAGCAGTTCTTC.

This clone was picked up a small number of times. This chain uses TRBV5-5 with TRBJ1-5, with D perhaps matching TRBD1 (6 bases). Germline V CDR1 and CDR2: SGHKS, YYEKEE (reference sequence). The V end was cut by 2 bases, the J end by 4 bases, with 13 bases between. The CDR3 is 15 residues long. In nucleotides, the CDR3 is TGTGCCAGCAGCTTCAAAGGGGGGGATAATCAGCCCCAGCATTTT. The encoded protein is CASSFKGGDNQPQHF.

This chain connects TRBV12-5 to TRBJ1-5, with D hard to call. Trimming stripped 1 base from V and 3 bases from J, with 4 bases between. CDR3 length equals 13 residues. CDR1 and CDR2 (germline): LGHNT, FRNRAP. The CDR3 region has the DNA TGTGCTAGTGGTTTGGGTCTCAATCAGCCCCAGCATTTT. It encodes CASGLGLNQPQHF.

Written as DNA, the CDR3 is TGTGCCAGCAGCCCCCTAACATCTGCGGGAGTCAGGTACGAGCAGTACTTC. Protein: CASSPLTSAGVRYEQYF. The rearrangement uses TRBV7-6 and TRBJ2-7, with 7 bases aligning to TRBD2. CDR1 and CDR2 (germline): SGHVS, FNYEAQ. The CDR3 is made up of 17 amino acids. The V segment lost 5 bases and the J segment 4 bases; nucleotides outside the gene matches: 17. The complete variable domain, with remaining parts taken from reference TRBV7-6 and TRBJ2-7, reads GAGVSQSPRYKVTKRGQDVALRCDPISGHVSLYWYRQALGQGPEFLTYFNYEAQQDKSGLPNDRFSAERPEGSISTLTIQRTEQRDSAMYRCASSPLTSAGVRYEQYFGPGTRLTVT.

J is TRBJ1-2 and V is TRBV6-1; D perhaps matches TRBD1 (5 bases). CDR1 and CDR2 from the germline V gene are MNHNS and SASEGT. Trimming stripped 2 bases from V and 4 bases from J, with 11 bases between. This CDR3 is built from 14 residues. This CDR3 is CASSEIGAGYGYTF. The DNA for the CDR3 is TGTGCCAGCAGTGAAATAGGGGCCGGCTATGGCTACACCTTC.

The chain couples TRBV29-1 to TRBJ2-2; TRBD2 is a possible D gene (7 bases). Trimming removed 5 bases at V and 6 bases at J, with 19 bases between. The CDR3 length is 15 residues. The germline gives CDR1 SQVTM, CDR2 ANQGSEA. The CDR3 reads CSVQMGGGQSGELFF. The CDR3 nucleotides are TGCAGCGTTCAAATGGGGGGGGGCCAATCCGGGGAGCTGTTTTTT.

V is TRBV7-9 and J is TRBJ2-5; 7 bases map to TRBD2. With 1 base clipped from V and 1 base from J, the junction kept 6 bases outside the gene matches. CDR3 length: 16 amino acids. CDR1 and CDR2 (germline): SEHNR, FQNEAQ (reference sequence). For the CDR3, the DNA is TGTGCCAGCAGCTTAGGGGCTAGCGGAACCCAAGAGACCCAGTACTTC. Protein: CASSLGASGTQETQYF.

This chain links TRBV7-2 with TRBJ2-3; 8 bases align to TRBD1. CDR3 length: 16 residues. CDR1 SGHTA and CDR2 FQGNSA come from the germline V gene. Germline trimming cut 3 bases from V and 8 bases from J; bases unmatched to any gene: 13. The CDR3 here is CASSLGPTGDWSTQYF. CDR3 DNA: TGTGCCAGCAGCTTGGGTCCGACAGGGGACTGGAGTACGCAGTATTTT.

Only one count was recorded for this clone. The chain's CDR3 is CASSPWTAEAFF. In nucleotides, the CDR3 is TGTGCCAGCAGCCCTTGGACAGCTGAAGCTTTCTTT. This chain connects TRBV21-1 to TRBJ1-1; the D call TRBD1 from the table was never checked on the DNA. TRBV21-1 constitutes a pseudogene. CDR3 length equals 12 residues.

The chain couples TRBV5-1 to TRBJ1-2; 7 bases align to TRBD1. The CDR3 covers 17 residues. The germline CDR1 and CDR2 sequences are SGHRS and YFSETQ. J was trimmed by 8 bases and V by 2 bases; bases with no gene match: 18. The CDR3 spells CASSLGAGRRGARGYTF. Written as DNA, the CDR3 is TGCGCCAGCAGCTTAGGCGCGGGACGCAGGGGGGCGCGAGGCTACACCTTC. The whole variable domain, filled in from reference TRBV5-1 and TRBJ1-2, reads KAGVTQTPRYLIKTRGQQVTLSCSPISGHRSVSWYQQTPGQGLQFLFEYFSETQRNKGNFPGRFSGRQFSNSRSEMNVSTLELGDSALYLCASSLGAGRRGARGYTFGSGTRLTVV.

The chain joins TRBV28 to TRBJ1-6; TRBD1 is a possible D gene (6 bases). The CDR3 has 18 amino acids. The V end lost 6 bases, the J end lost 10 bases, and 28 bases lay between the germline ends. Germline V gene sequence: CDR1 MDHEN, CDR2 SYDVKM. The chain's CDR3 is CASSTLGGGQGRESPLHF. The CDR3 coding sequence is TGTGCCAGCAGCACTTTGGGGGGGGGCCAGGGAAGGGAATCACCCCTCCACTTT. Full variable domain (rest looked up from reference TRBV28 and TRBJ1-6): DVKVTQSSRYLVKRTGEKVFLECVQDMDHENMFWYRQDPGLGLRLIYFSYDVKMKEKGDIPEGYSVSREKKERFSLILESASTNQTSMYLCASSTLGGGQGRESPLHFGNGTRLTVT.